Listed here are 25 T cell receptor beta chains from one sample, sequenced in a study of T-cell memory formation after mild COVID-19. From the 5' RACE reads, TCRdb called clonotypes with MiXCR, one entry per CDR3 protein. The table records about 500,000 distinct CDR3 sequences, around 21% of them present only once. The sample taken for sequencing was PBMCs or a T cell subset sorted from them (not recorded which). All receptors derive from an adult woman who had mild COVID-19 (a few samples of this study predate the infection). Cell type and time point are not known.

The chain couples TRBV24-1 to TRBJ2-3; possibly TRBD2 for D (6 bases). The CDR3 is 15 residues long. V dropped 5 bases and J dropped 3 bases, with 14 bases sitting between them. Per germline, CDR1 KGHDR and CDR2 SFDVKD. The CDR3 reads CATSVPGVGTDTQYF. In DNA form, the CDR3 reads TGTGCCACCAGTGTCCCGGGGGTGGGGACAGATACGCAGTATTTT.

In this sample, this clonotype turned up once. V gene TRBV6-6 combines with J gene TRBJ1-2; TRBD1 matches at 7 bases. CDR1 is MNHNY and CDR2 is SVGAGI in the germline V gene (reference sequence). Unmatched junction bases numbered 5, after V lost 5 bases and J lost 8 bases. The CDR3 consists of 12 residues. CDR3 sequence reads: CASSTTGEGYTF. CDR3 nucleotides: TGTGCCAGCAGTACCACAGGGGAAGGCTACACCTTC.

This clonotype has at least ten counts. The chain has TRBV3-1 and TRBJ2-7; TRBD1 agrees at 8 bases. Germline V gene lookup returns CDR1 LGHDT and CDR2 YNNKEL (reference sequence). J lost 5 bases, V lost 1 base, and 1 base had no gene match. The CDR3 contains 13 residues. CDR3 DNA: TGTGCCAGCAGCCAAGGGACAGGGAACGAGCAGTACTTC. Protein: CASSQGTGNEQYF.

The CDR3 region is CASSPTRGEQFF. The CDR3 coding sequence is TGTGCCAGCAGCCCCACCCGGGGTGAGCAGTTCTTC. The chain has TRBV7-2 and TRBJ2-1; a possible D gene is TRBD2 (5 bases). Trimming left V 5 bases short and J 9 bases short, with 11 bases between. The CDR3 runs 12 residues. Germline CDR1 and CDR2: SGHTA and FQGNSA.

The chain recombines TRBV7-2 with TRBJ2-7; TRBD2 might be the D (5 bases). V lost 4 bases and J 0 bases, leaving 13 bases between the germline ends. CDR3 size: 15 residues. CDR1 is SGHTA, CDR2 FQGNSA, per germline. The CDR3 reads CASSSSLGSSYEQYF. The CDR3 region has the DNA TGTGCCAGCAGCTCCTCGTTGGGGAGCTCCTACGAGCAGTACTTC.

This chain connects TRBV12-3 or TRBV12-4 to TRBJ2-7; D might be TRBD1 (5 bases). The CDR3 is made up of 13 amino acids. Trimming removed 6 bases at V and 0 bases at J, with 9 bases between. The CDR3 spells CASRYRSSYEQYF. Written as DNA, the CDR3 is TGTGCCAGCAGGTACAGGAGCTCCTACGAGCAGTACTTC.

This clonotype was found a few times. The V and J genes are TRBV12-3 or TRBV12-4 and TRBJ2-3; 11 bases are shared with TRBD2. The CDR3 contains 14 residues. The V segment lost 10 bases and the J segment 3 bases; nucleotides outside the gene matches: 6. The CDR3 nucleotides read TGTGCCATCGTGACTAGCGGGGAGACAGATACGCAGTATTTT. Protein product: CAIVTSGETDTQYF.

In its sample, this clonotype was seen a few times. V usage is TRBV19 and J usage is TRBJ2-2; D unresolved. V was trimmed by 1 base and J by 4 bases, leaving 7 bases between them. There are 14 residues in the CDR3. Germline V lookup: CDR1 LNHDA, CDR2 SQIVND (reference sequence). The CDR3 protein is CASSIGVSTGELFF. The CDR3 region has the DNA TGTGCCAGTAGTATAGGGGTCAGCACCGGGGAGCTGTTTTTT.

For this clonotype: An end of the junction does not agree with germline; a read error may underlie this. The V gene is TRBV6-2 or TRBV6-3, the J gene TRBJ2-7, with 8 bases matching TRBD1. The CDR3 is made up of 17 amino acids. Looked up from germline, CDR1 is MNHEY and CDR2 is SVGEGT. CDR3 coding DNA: TGTGCCAGCATTTCGATCTGGACAGGGCAAGGCTCCAACGAGCAGTACTTC. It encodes CASISIWTGQGSNEQYF.

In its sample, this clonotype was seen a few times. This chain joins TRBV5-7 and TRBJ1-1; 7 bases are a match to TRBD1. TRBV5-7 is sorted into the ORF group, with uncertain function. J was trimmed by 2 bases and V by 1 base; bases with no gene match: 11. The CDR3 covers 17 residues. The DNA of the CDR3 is TGTGCCAGCAGCTTGCTGACCAGGGGGGAAGAAAACACTGAAGCTTTCTTT. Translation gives CASSLLTRGEENTEAFF.

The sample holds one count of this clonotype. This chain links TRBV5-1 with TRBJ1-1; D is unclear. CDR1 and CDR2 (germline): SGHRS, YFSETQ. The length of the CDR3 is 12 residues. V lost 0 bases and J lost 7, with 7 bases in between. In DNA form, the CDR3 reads TGCGCCAGCAGCTTGGATCACATTGAAGCTTTCTTT. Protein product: CASSLDHIEAFF.

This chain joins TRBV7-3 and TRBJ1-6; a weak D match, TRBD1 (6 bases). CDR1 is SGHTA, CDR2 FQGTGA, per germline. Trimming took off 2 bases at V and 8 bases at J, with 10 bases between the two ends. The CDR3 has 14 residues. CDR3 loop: CASSLGGRDSPLHF. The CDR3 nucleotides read TGTGCCAGCAGCTTAGGGGGGCGCGATTCACCCCTCCACTTT.

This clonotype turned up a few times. The CDR3 loop reads CASSLGQGSTPQHF. The CDR3 region has the DNA TGTGCCAGCAGCCTCGGACAGGGGAGCACGCCCCAGCATTTT. The V and J genes are TRBV3-1 and TRBJ1-5; 9 positions match TRBD1. The V segment lost 4 bases and the J segment 9 bases; nucleotides outside the gene matches: 7. This CDR3 spans 14 amino acids. CDR1 is LGHDT and CDR2 is YNNKEL in the germline V gene (reference sequence).

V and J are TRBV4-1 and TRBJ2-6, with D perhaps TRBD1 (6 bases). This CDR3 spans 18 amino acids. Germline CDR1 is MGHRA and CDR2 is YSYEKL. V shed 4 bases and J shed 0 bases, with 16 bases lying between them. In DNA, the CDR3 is TGCGCCAGCAGCCCATCGACAGGAACTCACTCTGGGGCCAACGTCCTGACTTTC. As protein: CASSPSTGTHSGANVLTF.

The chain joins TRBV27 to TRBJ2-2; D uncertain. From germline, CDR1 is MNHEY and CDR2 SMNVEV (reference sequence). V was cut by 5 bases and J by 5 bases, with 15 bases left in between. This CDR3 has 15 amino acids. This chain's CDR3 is CASSTPSRSTGELFF. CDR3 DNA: TGTGCCAGCAGTACACCGAGCAGATCAACCGGGGAGCTGTTTTTT.

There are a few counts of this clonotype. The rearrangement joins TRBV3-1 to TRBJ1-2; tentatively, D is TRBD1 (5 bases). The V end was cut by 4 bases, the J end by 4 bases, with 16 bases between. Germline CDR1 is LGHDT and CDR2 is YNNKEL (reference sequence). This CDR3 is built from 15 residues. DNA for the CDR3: TGTGCCAGCAGCCGAGACAGCCCAAGGAGCTATGGCTACACCTTC. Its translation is CASSRDSPRSYGYTF.

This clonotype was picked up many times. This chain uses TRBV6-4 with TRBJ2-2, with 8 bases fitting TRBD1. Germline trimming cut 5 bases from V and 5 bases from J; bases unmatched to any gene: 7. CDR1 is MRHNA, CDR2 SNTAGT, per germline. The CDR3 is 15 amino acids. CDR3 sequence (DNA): TGTGCCAGCAGTCTTGACAGGGGAGAGACCGGGGAGCTGTTTTTT. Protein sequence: CASSLDRGETGELFF.

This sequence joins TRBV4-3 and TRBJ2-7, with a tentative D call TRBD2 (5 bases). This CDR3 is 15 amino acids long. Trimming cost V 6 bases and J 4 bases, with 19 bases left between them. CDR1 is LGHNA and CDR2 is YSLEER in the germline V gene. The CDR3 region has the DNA TGCGCCAGCAGACCGGACTTACTCACTCAATACGAGCAGTACTTC. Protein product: CASRPDLLTQYEQYF.

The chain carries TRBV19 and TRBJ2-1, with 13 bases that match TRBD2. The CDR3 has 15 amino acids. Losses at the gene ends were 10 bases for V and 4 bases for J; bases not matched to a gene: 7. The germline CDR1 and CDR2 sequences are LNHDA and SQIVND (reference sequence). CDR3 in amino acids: CATLGLAGNYNEQFF. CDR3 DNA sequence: TGTGCCACTCTGGGACTAGCGGGGAATTACAATGAGCAGTTCTTC.

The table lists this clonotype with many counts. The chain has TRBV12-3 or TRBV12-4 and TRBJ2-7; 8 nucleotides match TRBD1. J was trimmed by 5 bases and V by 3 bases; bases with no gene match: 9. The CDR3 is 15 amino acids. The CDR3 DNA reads TGTGCCAGCAGTTTGGTGGACAGGGCGACCCACGAGCAGTACTTC. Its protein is CASSLVDRATHEQYF.

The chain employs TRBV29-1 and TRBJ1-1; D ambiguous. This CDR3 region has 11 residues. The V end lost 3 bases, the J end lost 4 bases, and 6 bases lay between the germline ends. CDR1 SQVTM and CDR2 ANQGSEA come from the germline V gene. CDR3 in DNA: TGCAGCGTTGAGTTGGGCACTGAAGCTTTCTTT. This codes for CSVELGTEAFF.

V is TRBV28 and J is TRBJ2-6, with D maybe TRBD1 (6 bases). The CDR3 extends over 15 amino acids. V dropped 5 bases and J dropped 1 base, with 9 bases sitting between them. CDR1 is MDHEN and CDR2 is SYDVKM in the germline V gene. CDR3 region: CASSNRASGANVLTF. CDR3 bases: TGTGCCAGCAGTAACAGGGCATCTGGGGCCAACGTCCTGACTTTC.

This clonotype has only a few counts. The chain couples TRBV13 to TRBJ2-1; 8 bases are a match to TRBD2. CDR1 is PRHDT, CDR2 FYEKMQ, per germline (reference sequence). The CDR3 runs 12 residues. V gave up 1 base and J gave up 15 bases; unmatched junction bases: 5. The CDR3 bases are TGTGCCAGCAGCTTAGAGGCGGGAGGTCCGTTCTTC. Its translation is CASSLEAGGPFF.

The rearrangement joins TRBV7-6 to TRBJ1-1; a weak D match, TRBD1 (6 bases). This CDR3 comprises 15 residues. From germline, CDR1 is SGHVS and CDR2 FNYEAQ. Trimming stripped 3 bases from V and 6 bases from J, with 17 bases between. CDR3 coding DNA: TGTGCCAGCAGCTTCCAGACAGGATCTGTCGCTGAAGCTTTCTTT. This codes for CASSFQTGSVAEAFF. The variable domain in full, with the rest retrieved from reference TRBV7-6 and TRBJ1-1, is GAGVSQSPRYKVTKRGQDVALRCDPISGHVSLYWYRQALGQGPEFLTYFNYEAQQDKSGLPNDRFSAERPEGSISTLTIQRTEQRDSAMYRCASSFQTGSVAEAFFGQGTRLTVV.

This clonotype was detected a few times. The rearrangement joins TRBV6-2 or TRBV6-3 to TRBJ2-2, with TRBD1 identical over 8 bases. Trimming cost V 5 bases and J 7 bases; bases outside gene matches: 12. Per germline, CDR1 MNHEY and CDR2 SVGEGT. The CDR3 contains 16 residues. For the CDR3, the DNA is TGTGCCAGCAGTATGGGGCAGGGGGCGCAAGACGGGGAGCTGTTTTTT. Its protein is CASSMGQGAQDGELFF.